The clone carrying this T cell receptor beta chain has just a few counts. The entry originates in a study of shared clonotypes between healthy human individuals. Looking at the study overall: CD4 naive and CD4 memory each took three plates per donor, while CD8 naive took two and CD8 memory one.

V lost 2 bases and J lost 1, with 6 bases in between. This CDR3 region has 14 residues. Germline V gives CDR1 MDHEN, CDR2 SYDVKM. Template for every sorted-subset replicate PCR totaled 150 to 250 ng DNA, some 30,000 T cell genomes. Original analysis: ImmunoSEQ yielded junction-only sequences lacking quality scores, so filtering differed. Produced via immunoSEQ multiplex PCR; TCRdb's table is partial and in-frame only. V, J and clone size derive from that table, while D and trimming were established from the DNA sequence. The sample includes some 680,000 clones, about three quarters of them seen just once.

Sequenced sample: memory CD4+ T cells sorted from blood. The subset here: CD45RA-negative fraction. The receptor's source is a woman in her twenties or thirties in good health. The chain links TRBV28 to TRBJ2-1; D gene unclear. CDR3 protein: CASSLVGSYNEQFF. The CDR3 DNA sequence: TGTGCCAGCAGTTTAGTAGGTTCCTACAATGAGCAGTTCTTC. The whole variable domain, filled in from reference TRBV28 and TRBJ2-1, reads DVKVTQSSRYLVKRTGEKVFLECVQDMDHENMFWYRQDPGLGLRLIYFSYDVKMKEKGDIPEGYSVSREKKERFSLILESASTNQTSMYLCASSLVGSYNEQFFGPGTRLTVL.